The 7 T cell receptor beta chains listed next were all sequenced from one sample in a study of cytomegalovirus exposure and HLA in healthy donors. Only in-frame clones appear in the TCRdb table, and some are missing; sequencing was by immunoSEQ multiplex PCR. The sample records around 300,000 clones, approximately 90% being singletons. Sequencing used PBMCs. The receptors come from a woman in her 30s in good health and CMV-seropositive.

The V call is TRBV28, the J call TRBJ2-7, with D tentatively TRBD1 or TRBD2 (5 bases each). Germline V gene data show CDR1 as MDHEN and CDR2 as SYDVKM. The CDR3 contains 15 residues. V lost 8 bases and J 2 bases, leaving 19 bases between the germline ends. In DNA, the CDR3 is TGTGCCAGCTGGGGCAGGTCCAGCGGAACCTACGAGCAGTACTTC. It codes for CASWGRSSGTYEQYF. The variable domain in full, with the rest retrieved from reference TRBV28 and TRBJ2-7, is DVKVTQSSRYLVKRTGEKVFLECVQDMDHENMFWYRQDPGLGLRLIYFSYDVKMKEKGDIPEGYSVSREKKERFSLILESASTNQTSMYLCASWGRSSGTYEQYFGPGTRLTVT.

The chain employs TRBV6-4 and TRBJ2-1, with TRBD1 matching over 12 bases. J was trimmed by 5 bases and V by 6 bases; bases with no gene match: 5. Germline CDR1 reads MRHNA; CDR2 reads SNTAGT. This CDR3 spans 15 amino acids. DNA of the CDR3: TGTGCCAGCAGGTTGGGGACAGGGGGCCACAATGAGCAGTTCTTC. Its protein product is CASRLGTGGHNEQFF.

This sequence joins TRBV18 and TRBJ1-6; D not resolved. Germline CDR1 KGHSH, CDR2 LQKENI. Trimming stripped 0 bases from V and 7 bases from J, with 7 bases between. This CDR3 is 14 amino acids long. The CDR3 here is CASSPPGRNSPLHF. DNA of the CDR3: TGTGCCAGCTCACCACCAGGTCGGAATTCACCCCTCCACTTT.

The V call is TRBV6-1, the J call TRBJ2-5; 10 bases match TRBD2. V dropped 7 bases and J dropped 5; count of bases not matched to a gene: 4. Germline lookup yields CDR1 MNHNS and CDR2 SASEGT. The length of the CDR3 is 13 residues. CDR3 bases: TGTGCCAGCACGGAGACTAGCGGGGAGACCCAGTACTTC. The encoded protein is CASTETSGETQYF.

The gene calls are TRBV2 and TRBJ2-2, with TRBD1 matching over 10 bases. The CDR3 sequence is 15 residues long. Germline values: CDR1 SNHLY, CDR2 FYNNEI. Germline trimming cut 10 bases from V and 4 bases from J; bases unmatched to any gene: 9. The CDR3 DNA follows: TGTGCCACACGACAGGGGGCGACTAGCACCGGGGAGCTGTTTTTT. This sequence encodes CATRQGATSTGELFF. Full variable domain (remainder filled in from reference TRBV2 and TRBJ2-2): EPEVTQTPSHQVTQMGQEVILRCVPISNHLYFYWYRQILGQKVEFLVSFYNNEISEKSEIFDDQFSVERPDGSNFTLKIRSTKLEDSAMYFCATRQGATSTGELFFGEGSRLTVL.

This clone came up a few times. The gene calls are TRBV4-1 and TRBJ1-1; no reliable D call. Germline V lookup: CDR1 MGHRA, CDR2 YSYEKL. Deletions cut 1 base from V and 4 bases from J, with 16 bases between. CDR3 length: 16 amino acids. The CDR3: CASSQALTKIGTEAFF. In DNA form, the CDR3 reads TGCGCCAGCAGCCAAGCTCTAACGAAGATTGGCACTGAAGCTTTCTTT.

The CDR3 reads CAIKQDYEQYF. CDR3 sequence (DNA): TGTGCCATCAAACAGGACTACGAGCAGTACTTC. The V and J genes are TRBV10-3 and TRBJ2-7; weak D call: TRBD1 (5 bases). V shed 7 bases and J shed 3 bases, with 7 bases lying between them. CDR1 ENHRY and CDR2 SYGVKD come from the germline V gene. The CDR3 runs to 11 residues.